This T cell receptor (beta chain) was sequenced during a study of cytomegalovirus exposure and HLA in healthy donors. Researchers ran the PCR with 60 Vbeta and 13 Jbeta primers. Profiled with immunoSEQ multiplex PCR; TCRdb holds only in-frame clones, not every one. This table holds about 200,000 clones, 86% found once. In regard to this clone: Its antigen is unidentified.

Per germline, CDR1 SGHRS and CDR2 YFSETQ. V was shortened by 3 bases and J by 2 bases, with 11 bases between the two germline ends. This CDR3 comprises 14 residues. Nominally healthy donors provided the samples, though records likely missed some immune exposures. Points from the study as a whole: A later analysis reportedly found that, within productive TCRs, an Asian-associated ancestry cluster had fewer N-insertions than the mean observed across the roughly 630 donors. Equally common other TCR beta chains were less clonally expanded than HLA-associated ones, a later analysis found. Later genetic work tied a missense DCLRE1C variant to beta-chain V and J trimming.

The V call is TRBV5-1, the J call TRBJ2-5; TRBD2 might be the D (5 bases). Specimen: PBMCs. This TCR came from a woman in her twenties or thirties in good health and CMV-seronegative. The CDR3 sequence: CASSSGVIQETQYF. The CDR3 region has the DNA TGCGCCAGCAGCTCCGGGGTTATACAAGAGACCCAGTACTTC.